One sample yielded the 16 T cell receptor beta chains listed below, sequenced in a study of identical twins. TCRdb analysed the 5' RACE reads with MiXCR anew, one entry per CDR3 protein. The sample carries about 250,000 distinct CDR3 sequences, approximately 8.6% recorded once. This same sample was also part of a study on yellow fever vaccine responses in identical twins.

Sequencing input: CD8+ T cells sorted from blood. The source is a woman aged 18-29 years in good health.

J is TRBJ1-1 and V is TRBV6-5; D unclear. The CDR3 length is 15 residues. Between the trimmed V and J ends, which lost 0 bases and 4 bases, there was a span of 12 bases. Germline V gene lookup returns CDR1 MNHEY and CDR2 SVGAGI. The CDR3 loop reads CASSYSSGLSTEAFF. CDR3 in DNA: TGTGCCAGCAGTTACTCGTCTGGGCTGAGCACTGAAGCTTTCTTT.

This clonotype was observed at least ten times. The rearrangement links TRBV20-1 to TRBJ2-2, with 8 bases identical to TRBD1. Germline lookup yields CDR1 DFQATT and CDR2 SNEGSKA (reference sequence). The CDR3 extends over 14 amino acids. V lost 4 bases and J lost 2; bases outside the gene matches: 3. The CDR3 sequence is CSAKGQGNTGELFF. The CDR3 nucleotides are TGCAGTGCTAAAGGACAGGGCAACACCGGGGAGCTGTTTTTT.

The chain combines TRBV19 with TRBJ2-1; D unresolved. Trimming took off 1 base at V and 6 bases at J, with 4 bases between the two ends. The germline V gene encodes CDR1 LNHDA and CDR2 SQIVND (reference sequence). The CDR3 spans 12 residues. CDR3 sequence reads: CASSIAPNEQFF. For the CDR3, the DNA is TGTGCCAGTAGTATAGCGCCCAATGAGCAGTTCTTC.

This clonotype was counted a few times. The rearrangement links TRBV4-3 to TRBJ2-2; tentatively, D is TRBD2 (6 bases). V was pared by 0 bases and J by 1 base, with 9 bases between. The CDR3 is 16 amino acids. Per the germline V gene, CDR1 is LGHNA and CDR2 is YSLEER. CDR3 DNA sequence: TGCGCCAGCAGCCAAGATCCCGGGGGGAACACCGGGGAGCTGTTTTTT. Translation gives CASSQDPGGNTGELFF.

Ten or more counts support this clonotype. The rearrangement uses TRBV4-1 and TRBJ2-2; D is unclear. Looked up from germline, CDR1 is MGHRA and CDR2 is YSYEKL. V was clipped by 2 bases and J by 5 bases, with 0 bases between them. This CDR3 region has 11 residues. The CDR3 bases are TGCGCCAGCAGCCAAACCGGGGAGCTGTTTTTT. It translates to CASSQTGELFF.

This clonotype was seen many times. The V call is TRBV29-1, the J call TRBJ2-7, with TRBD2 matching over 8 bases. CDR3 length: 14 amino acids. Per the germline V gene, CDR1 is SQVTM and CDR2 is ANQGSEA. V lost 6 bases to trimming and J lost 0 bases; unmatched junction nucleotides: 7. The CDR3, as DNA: TGCAGCGTATTACTAGCGGAGGCCTCCTACGAGCAGTACTTC. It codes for CSVLLAEASYEQYF.

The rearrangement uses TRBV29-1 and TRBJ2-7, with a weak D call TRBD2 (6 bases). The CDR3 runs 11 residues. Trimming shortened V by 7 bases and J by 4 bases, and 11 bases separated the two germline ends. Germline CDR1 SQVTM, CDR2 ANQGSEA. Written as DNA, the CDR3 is TGCAGCGGGGACTCTGCATACGAGCAGTACTTC. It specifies CSGDSAYEQYF.

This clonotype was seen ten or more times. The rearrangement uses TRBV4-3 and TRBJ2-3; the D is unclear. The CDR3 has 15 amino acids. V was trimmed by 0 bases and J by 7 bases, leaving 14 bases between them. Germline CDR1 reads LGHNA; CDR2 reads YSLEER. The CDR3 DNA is TGCGCCAGCAGCCAAGAGGGTAGCTCCGCCTATACGCAGTATTTT. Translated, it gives CASSQEGSSAYTQYF.

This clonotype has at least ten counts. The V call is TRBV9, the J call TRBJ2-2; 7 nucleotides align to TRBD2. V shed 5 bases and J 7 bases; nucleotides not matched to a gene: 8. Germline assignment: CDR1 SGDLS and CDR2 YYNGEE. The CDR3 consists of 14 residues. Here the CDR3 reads CASRGGAGIGELFF. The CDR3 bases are TGTGCCAGCAGGGGAGGAGCGGGAATCGGGGAGCTGTTTTTT.

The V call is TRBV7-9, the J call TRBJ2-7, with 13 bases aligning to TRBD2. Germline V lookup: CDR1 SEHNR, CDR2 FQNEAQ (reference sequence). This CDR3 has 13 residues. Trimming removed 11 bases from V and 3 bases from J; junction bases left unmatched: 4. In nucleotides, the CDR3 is TGTGCCTTAAGACTAGCGGGAGGCTACGAGCAGTACTTC. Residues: CALRLAGGYEQYF. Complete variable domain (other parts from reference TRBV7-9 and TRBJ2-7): DTGVSQNPRHKITKRGQNVTFRCDPISEHNRLYWYRQTLGQGPEFLTYFQNEAQLEKSRLLSDRFSAERPKGSFSTLEIQRTEQGDSAMYLCALRLAGGYEQYFGPGTRLTVT.

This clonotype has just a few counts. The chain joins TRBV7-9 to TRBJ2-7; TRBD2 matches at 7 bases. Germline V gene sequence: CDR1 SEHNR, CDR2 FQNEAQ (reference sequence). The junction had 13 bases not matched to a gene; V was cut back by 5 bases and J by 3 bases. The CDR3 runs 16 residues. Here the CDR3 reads CASSTTEGRGFYEQYF. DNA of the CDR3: TGTGCCAGCAGCACCACGGAGGGGCGGGGGTTCTACGAGCAGTACTTC.

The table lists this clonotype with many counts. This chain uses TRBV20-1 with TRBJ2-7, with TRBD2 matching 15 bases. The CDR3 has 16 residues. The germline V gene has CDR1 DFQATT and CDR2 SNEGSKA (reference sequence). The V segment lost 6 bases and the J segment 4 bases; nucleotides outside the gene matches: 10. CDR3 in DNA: TGCAGTGCAAATGGACTAGCGGGAGGGCCAGGTTACGAGCAGTACTTC. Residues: CSANGLAGGPGYEQYF.

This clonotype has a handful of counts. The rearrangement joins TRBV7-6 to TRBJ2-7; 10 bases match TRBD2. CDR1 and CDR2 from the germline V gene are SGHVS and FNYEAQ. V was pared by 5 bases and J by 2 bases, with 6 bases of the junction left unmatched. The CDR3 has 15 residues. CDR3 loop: CASSVTSGIPYEQYF. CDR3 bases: TGTGCCAGCAGCGTAACTAGCGGGATACCCTACGAGCAGTACTTC.

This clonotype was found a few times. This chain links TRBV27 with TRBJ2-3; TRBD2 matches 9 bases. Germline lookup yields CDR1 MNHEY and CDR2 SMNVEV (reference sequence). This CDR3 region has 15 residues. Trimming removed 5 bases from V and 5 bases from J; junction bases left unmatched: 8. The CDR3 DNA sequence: TGTGCCAGCAGTCTATTAGCGGGAGTGGGAGATACGCAGTATTTT. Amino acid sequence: CASSLLAGVGDTQYF.

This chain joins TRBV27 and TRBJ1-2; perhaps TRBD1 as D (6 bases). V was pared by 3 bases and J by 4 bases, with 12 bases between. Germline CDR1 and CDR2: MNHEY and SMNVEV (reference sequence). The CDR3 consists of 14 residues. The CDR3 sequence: CASSFSLRGYGYTF. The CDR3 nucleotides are TGTGCCAGCAGTTTTTCCCTCAGGGGCTATGGCTACACCTTC.

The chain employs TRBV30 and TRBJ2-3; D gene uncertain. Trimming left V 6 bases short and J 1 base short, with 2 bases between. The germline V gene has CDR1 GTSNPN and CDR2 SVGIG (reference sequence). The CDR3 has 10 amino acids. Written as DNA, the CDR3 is TGTGCCTGCCGCACAGATACGCAGTATTTT. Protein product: CACRTDTQYF. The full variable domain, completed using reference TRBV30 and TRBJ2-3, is SQTIHQWPATLVQPVGSPLSLECTVEGTSNPNLYWYRQAAGRGLQLLFYSVGIGQISSEVPQNLSASRPQDRQFILSSKKLLLSDSGFYLCACRTDTQYFGPGTRLTVL.